The 15 T cell receptor beta chains below were found in one sample sequenced in a study of Tregs in tolerant kidney transplant recipients. The data were produced by immunoSEQ multiplex PCR, yet TCRdb's version contains in-frame clones alone and is incomplete. The table includes tens of thousands of clones, roughly 89% detected once. The source material was Tregs from blood. These receptors were obtained from a human donor in good health.

The J gene is TRBJ2-1, the V gene TRBV6-1, with D possibly being TRBD1 (5 bases). The CDR3 extends over 15 amino acids. The germline V and J ends were trimmed by 4 bases and 1 base, with 11 bases remaining between them. CDR1 is MNHNS and CDR2 is SASEGT in the germline V gene. DNA for the CDR3: TGTGCCAGCAGTGCGGTGGGGCCTTCCTACAATGAGCAGTTCTTC. Translated, it gives CASSAVGPSYNEQFF.

This clone has a single count. The rearrangement joins TRBV14 to TRBJ1-2; no definite D call. The germline V gene encodes CDR1 SGHDN and CDR2 FVKESK. The CDR3 is made up of 15 amino acids. V lost 3 bases and J lost 10, with 21 bases in between. CDR3 sequence: CASSHPSGPYIDYTF. The DNA of the CDR3 is TGTGCCAGCAGCCACCCATCCGGGCCTTATATTGACTACACCTTC.

V and J are TRBV5-4 and TRBJ2-7; the D gene could be TRBD1 or TRBD2 (5 bases each). This CDR3 contains 12 residues. V lost 7 bases and J 6 bases, leaving 14 bases between the germline ends. From germline, CDR1 is SGHNT and CDR2 YYREEE (reference sequence). CDR3 DNA sequence: TGTGCCAGCCAGATACGAGGGGCCGAGCAGTACTTC. Its translation: CASQIRGAEQYF.

J is TRBJ2-5 and V is TRBV13, with D tentatively TRBD2 (6 bases). Germline V gene lookup returns CDR1 PRHDT and CDR2 FYEKMQ (reference sequence). This CDR3 spans 16 amino acids. Trimming took 5 bases from V and 11 from J, leaving 27 bases between them. The CDR3 is CASSLGRLEGLGEQYF. The CDR3 nucleotides are TGTGCCAGCAGCCTCGGCCGGTTGGAGGGCCTTGGGGAGCAGTACTTC.

The chain recombines TRBV7-2 with TRBJ1-3; D is unresolved. Germline CDR1 is SGHTA and CDR2 is FQGNSA. This CDR3 region has 12 residues. V shed 0 bases and J shed 4 bases, with 1 base lying between them. In nucleotides, the CDR3 is TGTGCCAGCAGCTTAGCGGGAAACACCATATATTTT. This encodes CASSLAGNTIYF.

V is TRBV13 and J is TRBJ1-2, with a tentative D call TRBD1 (5 bases). This CDR3 contains 12 residues. Deletions cut 4 bases from V and 5 bases from J, with 8 bases between. The germline V gene encodes CDR1 PRHDT and CDR2 FYEKMQ (reference sequence). CDR3 sequence: CASSSGKYGYTF. The CDR3 DNA sequence: TGTGCCAGCAGCTCAGGGAAGTATGGCTACACCTTC.

The chain uses TRBV10-1 and TRBJ2-7; TRBD1 matches 8 bases. This CDR3 is built from 14 residues. CDR1 is WNHNN, CDR2 SYGVQD, per germline (reference sequence). The J segment lost 2 bases and the V segment lost 7 bases, leaving 7 bases of the junction unmatched. CDR3 bases: TGCGCCAGCAATCGGACAGGGAAGACCTACGAGCAGTACTTC. Translating it yields CASNRTGKTYEQYF.

The rearrangement links TRBV19 to TRBJ2-1; no firm D call. Germline V gives CDR1 LNHDA, CDR2 SQIVND (reference sequence). This CDR3 contains 15 residues. Trimming took off 6 bases at V and 3 bases at J, with 15 bases between the two ends. The DNA for the CDR3 is TGTGCCAGTAGCCCCTGGCCAATGATCTACAATGAGCAGTTCTTC. Amino acid sequence: CASSPWPMIYNEQFF.

V is TRBV4-1 and J is TRBJ1-2, with D perhaps matching TRBD1 (6 bases). Trimming stripped 4 bases from V and 3 bases from J, with 15 bases between. Germline V gene lookup returns CDR1 MGHRA and CDR2 YSYEKL. This CDR3 region has 15 residues. The CDR3 protein is CASSPREGQYYGYTF. CDR3 DNA: TGCGCCAGCAGCCCACGAGAAGGACAGTACTATGGCTACACCTTC.

CDR3 nucleotides: TGCGCCAGCAGCGGTAATTCCCGGGACCATAACATGGGTACCCAGTACTTC. Its translation: CASSGNSRDHNMGTQYF. The chain combines TRBV5-1 with TRBJ2-5, with D perhaps given as TRBD1 or TRBD2 (5 bases each). The germline gives CDR1 SGHRS, CDR2 YFSETQ. The CDR3 is 17 amino acids. V gave up 4 bases and J gave up 8 bases, with 27 bases separating them.

The chain employs TRBV4-2 and TRBJ2-3, with TRBD2 identical over 14 bases. V dropped 0 bases and J dropped 6; count of bases not matched to a gene: 5. The CDR3 has 17 amino acids. Germline V gives CDR1 LGHNA, CDR2 YNFKEQ. The CDR3 spells CASSQDLGLAGADTQYF. In DNA form, the CDR3 reads TGTGCCAGCAGCCAAGACCTGGGACTAGCGGGGGCGGATACGCAGTATTTT.

The gene calls are TRBV11-2 and TRBJ2-3; D call uncertain. V was cut by 0 bases and J by 0 bases, with 1 base left in between. The CDR3 contains 13 residues. Per germline, CDR1 SGHAT and CDR2 FQNNGV. The CDR3 sequence is CASSLDSTDTQYF. The CDR3 coding sequence is TGTGCCAGCAGCTTAGACAGCACAGATACGCAGTATTTT. Supplemented by reference TRBV11-2 and TRBJ2-3, the full variable domain reads EAGVAQSPRYKIIEKRQSVAFWCNPISGHATLYWYQQILGQGPKLLIQFQNNGVVDDSQLPKDRFSAERLKGVDSTLKIQPAKLEDSAVYLCASSLDSTDTQYFGPGTRLTVL.

The V and J genes are TRBV11-2 and TRBJ1-1; D unresolved. There are 13 residues in the CDR3. V lost 1 base, J lost 0 bases, and 3 bases lay in between. CDR1 and CDR2 (germline): SGHAT, FQNNGV. DNA of the CDR3: TGTGCCAGCAGCTTAGTCCTGAACACTGAAGCTTTCTTT. This sequence encodes CASSLVLNTEAFF.

This clone has just a few counts. This chain connects TRBV6-6 to TRBJ1-2; 8 positions match TRBD1. The CDR3 totals 15 residues. Trimming removed 0 bases from V and 4 bases from J; junction bases left unmatched: 4. Germline loops: CDR1 MNHNY, CDR2 SVGAGI (reference sequence). CDR3 sequence reads: CASSYSQGAPYGYTF. CDR3 DNA sequence: TGTGCCAGCAGTTACTCCCAGGGGGCCCCCTATGGCTACACCTTC.

V is TRBV7-9 and J is TRBJ1-2, with 9 bases matching TRBD1. CDR1 SEHNR and CDR2 FQNEAQ come from the germline V gene (reference sequence). This CDR3 comprises 15 residues. The V and J ends lost 3 bases and 4 bases, in that order; junction bases with no gene match: 6. The CDR3 reads CASSFDRGAGYGYTF. CDR3 nucleotide sequence: TGTGCCAGCAGCTTTGACAGGGGGGCAGGCTATGGCTACACCTTC.